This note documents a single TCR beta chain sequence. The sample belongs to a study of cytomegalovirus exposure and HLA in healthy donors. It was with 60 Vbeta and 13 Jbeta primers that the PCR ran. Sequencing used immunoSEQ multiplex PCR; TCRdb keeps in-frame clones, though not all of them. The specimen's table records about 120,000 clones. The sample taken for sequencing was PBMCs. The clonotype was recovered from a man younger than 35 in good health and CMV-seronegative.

Here the CDR3 reads CASSSRDRGLETQYF. CDR3 DNA sequence: TGTGCCAGTAGTAGCCGGGACAGGGGGTTGGAGACCCAGTACTTC. V is TRBV19 and J is TRBJ2-5, with 11 bases aligning to TRBD1. The CDR3 covers 15 residues. V trimming: 4 bases; J trimming: 5 bases; junction bases outside the gene matches: 6. CDR1 and CDR2 from the germline V gene are LNHDA and SQIVND (reference sequence).